This TCR beta chain comes out of a study of blood T cell repertoires in COVID-19 (dated by TCRdb to about 2020). For the wider study: The collaborator samples originated in the United States, Italy and Spain and spanned the acute and convalescent phases of COVID-19. The material from the prospective study consisted of cDNA or gDNA derived from T cells, B-cell-depleted T cells, or PBMCs. The dataset comprised deeply sampled blood TCRbeta repertoires from subjects exposed to, actively infected with, or recovered from COVID-19. A freely available public database, intended as a resource for researchers studying the immune response to SARS-CoV-2, is where the repertoires were released. The samples were drawn from the first 160 participants of the ongoing ImmuneRACE study and from 950 to 1,500 subjects provided by 6 global collaborators. The sample metadata nearly always contained a de-identified subject ID, COVID-19 status, age in years and sex. Where available, HLA class I and class II types were taken from metadata supplied by the sample provider and were not determined by assay-based typing. On the study overall, not on this receptor specifically: Clinical and demographic metadata were provided uncurated, with the amount varying by source and participant.

TCRbeta CDR3 regions were amplified from genomic DNA by means of the immunoSEQ Assay, a bias-controlled multiplex PCR. The original methods were these. The number of nucleated cells in each sample was estimated by amplification of reference gene primers within the assay. To quantify the absolute abundance of each unique TCRbeta CDR3 rearrangement, sequence reads were collapsed and filtered. For each sample, productive Simpson clonality was calculated by taking the square root of Simpson's diversity index across productive rearrangements. TCRdb took this table from immuneACCESS and kept in-frame rearrangements with V and J called. Such tables lack part of the clones; where checked against another copy, unresolved V genes explain under half of the gap, and the rest is unexplained. The V and J calls and clone size were taken over from that table, and D and trimming were inferred from the DNA. Across this sample there are hundreds of thousands of clones, with more than 70% seen only once. 0.95% to 1% of the sample is taken by the ten largest.

A note on this clone: Its antigen is unknown. No much larger clone is present one base from it, and per-base qualities are unavailable.

The CDR3, cysteine through phenylalanine, is 13 amino acids long. Just CDR3 DNA is preserved here, 39 bases in frame from base 1. The germline V gene (reference sequence) yields GTSNPN for CDR1 and SVGIG for CDR2. V is pared back by 4 bases and J by 0 bases, with 9 bases lying between the germline termini. Samples from volunteer blood donors who had recovered from COVID-19 were contributed by a second Seattle source. Whole blood was collected in K2EDTA tubes by collaborating institutions according to the institutions' own protocols. Collaborator samples were shipped for TCRbeta analysis as frozen whole blood, isolated PBMCs, or DNA extracted from either sample type.

Sequenced input: peripheral blood. The origin of this receptor is a woman in her forties who had recovered from COVID-19. The receptor chain draws on TRBV30 and TRBJ1-1; the D gene is perhaps TRBD1, from 6 matching bases. For the CDR3, the sequence is CAWTRQVNTEAFF. Read as DNA, the sequence is TGTGCCTGGACCCGACAGGTGAACACTGAAGCTTTCTTT.